The 30 T cell receptor beta chains below all came from one sample that was sequenced in a study of vaccination and CD4 T cells after COVID-19. Cultured CD4+ T cell DNA was sequenced using the Oncomine TCR Beta short-read assay. Cultured CD4+ T cells yielded the extracted genomic DNA. TCRdb recomputed calls from the PCR reads with MiXCR, one row per CDR3 protein. Among around 9,000 distinct CDR3 sequences listed, roughly a third were seen once. Described treatment: approximately 9-day PBMC culture with coronavirus spike peptide pools or control peptides (ViraFEST assay). The collection of CD4+ T cells from the unexposed donor took place before the COVID-19 pandemic (2011-2018). These TCRs are of unknown antigen specificity. The sample consisted of CD4+ T cells from blood, cultured in vitro. Receptors originate from a human donor in good health.

CDR3 in amino acids: CASSLVSLGAYNEQFF. CDR3 nucleotide sequence: TGTGCCAGCAGCTTAGTCTCCCTGGGAGCCTACAATGAGCAGTTCTTC. The chain uses TRBV7-2 and TRBJ2-1; a possible D gene is TRBD2 (5 bases). CDR3 size: 16 residues. The V gene lost 1 base and the J gene lost 2 bases, with 12 bases spanning the gap. The V gene's germline CDR1 is SGHTA and CDR2 FQGNSA.

The chain has TRBV20-1 and TRBJ1-3; D is unresolved. Trimming took off 5 bases at V and 0 bases at J, with 8 bases between the two ends. Germline V gene data show CDR1 as DFQATT and CDR2 as SNEGSKA (reference sequence). This CDR3 has 13 amino acids. CDR3 bases: TGCAGTGCTCCCCAGAACTCTGGAAACACCATATATTTT. It translates to CSAPQNSGNTIYF.

This clonotype is deemed medium-sized (0.01 to 0.1%). The genes are TRBV19 and TRBJ1-5; D is uncertain. Germline CDR1 is LNHDA and CDR2 is SQIVND (reference sequence). This CDR3 is built from 13 residues. V lost 6 bases and J 5 bases, leaving 11 bases between the germline ends. The CDR3 DNA reads TGTGCCAGTAGCGGCCAGCTATATCAGCCCCAGCATTTT. It codes for CASSGQLYQPQHF. The whole variable domain, remainder taken from reference TRBV19 and TRBJ1-5, is DGGITQSPKYLFRKEGQNVTLSCEQNLNHDAMYWYRQDPGQGLRLIYYSQIVNDFQKGDIAEGYSVSREKKESFPLTVTSAQKNPTAFYLCASSGQLYQPQHFGDGTRLSIL.

The chain has TRBV5-4 and TRBJ2-7; D is unclear. Germline values: CDR1 SGHNT, CDR2 YYREEE (reference sequence). The germline V and J ends were trimmed by 0 bases and 7 bases, with 26 bases remaining between them. The CDR3 has 18 residues. CDR3 residues: CASSLAVGNQFVWEEQYF. Here the CDR3 DNA reads TGTGCCAGCAGCTTGGCCGTGGGGAACCAGTTTGTCTGGGAAGAGCAGTACTTC. The variable domain in full, with the rest retrieved from reference TRBV5-4 and TRBJ2-7, is ETGVTQSPTHLIKTRGQQVTLRCSSQSGHNTVSWYQQALGQGPQFIFQYYREEENGRGNFPPRFSGLQFPNYSSELNVNALELDDSALYLCASSLAVGNQFVWEEQYFGPGTRLTVT.

The chain has TRBV28 and TRBJ1-5, with D maybe TRBD1 (5 bases). The J call may be incorrect, as the DNA end agrees better with TRBJ2-3. CDR3 size: 16 residues. The V gene's germline CDR1 is MDHEN and CDR2 SYDVKM. The CDR3 spells CASQHTTDPFSPPQYF. The CDR3 DNA reads as TGTGCCAGCCAACACACGACAGATCCCTTTTCTCCGCCCCAGTATTTT.

This clonotype appeared a few times. The chain is built from TRBV7-2 and TRBJ2-1; 8 bases fit TRBD1. Trimming at V came to 5 bases and at J to 5 bases, leaving 5 bases not matched to a gene. Germline CDR1 SGHTA, CDR2 FQGNSA. The CDR3 spans 14 residues. The CDR3 sequence: CASSVYRGNNEQFF. The CDR3, as DNA: TGTGCCAGCAGCGTGTACAGGGGGAACAATGAGCAGTTCTTC. Combining the CDR3 with reference TRBV7-2 and TRBJ2-1 gives the whole variable domain GAGVSQSPSNKVTEKGKDVELRCDPISGHTALYWYRQSLGQGLEFLIYFQGNSAPDKSGLPSDRFSAERTGGSVSTLTIQRTQQEDSAVYLCASSVYRGNNEQFFGPGTRLTVL.

V and J are TRBV28 and TRBJ2-1; D not resolved. The germline V gene encodes CDR1 MDHEN and CDR2 SYDVKM. The length of the CDR3 is 14 residues. Trimming left V 6 bases short and J 8 bases short, with 17 bases between. In nucleotides, the CDR3 is TGTGCCAGCAGCCTTGCCGGCATCCTGTATGAGCAGTTCTTC. Protein product: CASSLAGILYEQFF.

In this sample, this clonotype turned up a few times. The rearrangement links TRBV6-2 or TRBV6-3 to TRBJ2-1; the D gene is possibly TRBD1 (6 bases). This CDR3 has 14 amino acids. Trimming pared 5 bases from V and 7 bases from J, leaving 15 bases between. In germline, CDR1 is MNHEY, CDR2 SVGEGT. The CDR3 region is CASSLQGAWNEQFF. The CDR3 DNA sequence: TGTGCCAGCAGTCTACAGGGAGCCTGGAATGAGCAGTTCTTC.

This clonotype was found a few times. The chain links TRBV7-2 to TRBJ1-6; D call uncertain. The CDR3 runs 14 residues. V dropped 2 bases and J dropped 0 bases, with 2 bases sitting between them. Germline V gene data show CDR1 as SGHTA and CDR2 as FQGNSA. The DNA of the CDR3 is TGTGCCAGCAGCTTAACCTCCTATAATTCACCCCTCCACTTT. Translating gives CASSLTSYNSPLHF.

The CDR3 DNA reads TGTGCCAGCAGAGAAGGGGGTCCCTGGGAGACCCAGTACTTC. It specifies CASREGGPWETQYF. The rearrangement uses TRBV28 and TRBJ2-5; tentative D call: TRBD1 (6 bases). The CDR3 covers 14 residues. The V end was cut by 6 bases, the J end by 5 bases, with 16 bases between. The germline V gene has CDR1 MDHEN and CDR2 SYDVKM.

There are a few counts of this clonotype. The genes are TRBV19 and TRBJ1-2; tentative D call: TRBD1 (5 bases). V gave up 5 bases and J gave up 5 bases, with 6 bases separating them. Germline V CDR1 and CDR2: LNHDA, SQIVND (reference sequence). The CDR3 spans 11 residues. CDR3 in amino acids: CASSGAYGYTF. In DNA, the CDR3 is TGTGCCAGTAGTGGGGCTTATGGCTACACCTTC.

Only a few counts were recorded for this clonotype. The chain carries TRBV6-1 and TRBJ1-6, with TRBD1 matching 10 bases. With V trimmed by 6 bases and J by 13 bases, 6 bases remained unmatched. Germline V lookup: CDR1 MNHNS, CDR2 SASEGT. The CDR3 totals 13 residues. In DNA form, the CDR3 reads TGTGCCAGCAGGGACAGGGGGTCTCGGCCCCTCCACTTT. Translating it yields CASRDRGSRPLHF.

The chain has TRBV19 and TRBJ2-7; D call uncertain. This CDR3 spans 13 amino acids. Germline CDR1 and CDR2: LNHDA and SQIVND (reference sequence). Trimming removed 7 bases at V and 1 base at J, with 11 bases between. The CDR3 reads CASKFANSYEQYF. CDR3 in DNA: TGTGCCAGTAAATTTGCGAATTCCTACGAGCAGTACTTC.

This clonotype was seen only a few times. The chain uses TRBV20-1 and TRBJ2-3; a possible D gene is TRBD1 (5 bases). Germline V CDR1 and CDR2: DFQATT, SNEGSKA (reference sequence). V gave up 0 bases and J gave up 4 bases, with 11 bases separating them. The CDR3 has 14 residues. The CDR3 DNA follows: TGCAGTGCTAGAGATCGCAGGGTCCCAGATACGCAGTATTTT. Its protein product is CSARDRRVPDTQYF.

The chain carries TRBV20-1 and TRBJ2-1; 7 positions match TRBD1. The germline CDR1 and CDR2 sequences are DFQATT and SNEGSKA (reference sequence). The CDR3 consists of 16 residues. Germline trimming cut 5 bases from V and 0 bases from J; bases unmatched to any gene: 10. The CDR3 protein is CSAQNFRGNSYNEQFF. CDR3 sequence (DNA): TGCAGTGCTCAGAATTTCAGGGGGAACTCCTACAATGAGCAGTTCTTC.

In this sample, this clonotype turned up a few times. The genes are TRBV6-2 or TRBV6-3 and TRBJ2-7, with TRBD2 as a possible D gene (5 bases). Germline CDR1 MNHEY, CDR2 SVGEGT. The CDR3 runs to 16 residues. V lost 0 bases and J lost 1, with 13 bases in between. CDR3 coding DNA: TGTGCCAGCAGTTACTCGACCGACCTAGCTTCCTACGAGCAGTACTTC. Translated: CASSYSTDLASYEQYF.

This chain uses TRBV10-3 with TRBJ2-7, with 16 positions matching TRBD2. Germline loops: CDR1 ENHRY, CDR2 SYGVKD. The CDR3 contains 17 residues. J was trimmed by 4 bases and V by 7 bases; bases with no gene match: 10. The CDR3 loop reads CAITPGTSGRAGYEQYF. Here the CDR3 DNA reads TGTGCCATCACCCCCGGGACTAGCGGGAGGGCCGGGTACGAGCAGTACTTC.

In this sample, this clonotype turned up a few times. The V and J genes are TRBV6-2 or TRBV6-3 and TRBJ1-2, with unresolved D. Trimming left V 4 bases short and J 4 bases short, with 19 bases between. Germline values: CDR1 MNHEY, CDR2 SVGEGT. The CDR3 is made up of 16 amino acids. CDR3 in DNA: TGTGCCAGCAGTTCCCCGGAGCCTACCCCACTCTATGGCTACACCTTC. Its translation: CASSSPEPTPLYGYTF.

This clonotype is termed medium-sized (0.01 to 0.1%). The chain employs TRBV20-1 and TRBJ1-5; D gene unclear. In germline, CDR1 is DFQATT, CDR2 SNEGSKA (reference sequence). The CDR3 has 14 amino acids. V gave up 0 bases and J gave up 6 bases, with 12 bases separating them. CDR3 in amino acids: CSARDRVHSQPQHF. Here the CDR3 DNA reads TGCAGTGCTAGAGATCGAGTTCATTCTCAGCCCCAGCATTTT.

The sample holds a few counts of this clonotype. This chain joins TRBV6-1 and TRBJ1-1; TRBD1 might be the D (5 bases). This CDR3 is built from 14 residues. The germline V and J ends were trimmed by 2 bases and 3 bases, with 10 bases remaining between them. In germline, CDR1 is MNHNS, CDR2 SASEGT. CDR3 loop: CASSESGRDTEAFF. The DNA of the CDR3 is TGTGCCAGCAGTGAATCAGGGCGAGACACTGAAGCTTTCTTT.

This chain links TRBV29-1 with TRBJ2-3, with 7 nucleotides matching TRBD1. Germline values: CDR1 SQVTM, CDR2 ANQGSEA. V lost 3 bases, J lost 4 bases, and 7 bases stayed unmatched. CDR3 length: 14 residues. CDR3 bases: TGCAGCGTTGAGACAGGGTCTCGTCCAGATACGCAGTATTTT. Translating gives CSVETGSRPDTQYF.

A single count supports this clonotype. J is TRBJ2-3 and V is TRBV5-4; 7 bases are a match to TRBD2. Germline V lookup: CDR1 SGHNT, CDR2 YYREEE (reference sequence). V shed 3 bases and J 15 bases; nucleotides not matched to a gene: 13. CDR3 size: 13 residues. Written as DNA, the CDR3 is TGTGCCAGCAGCTATACAGCGGGGCCCTCCTTATATTTT. This encodes CASSYTAGPSLYF.

This clonotype was seen only a few times. The chain carries TRBV21-1 and TRBJ2-7. TRBV21-1 counts as a pseudogene. The CDR3 loop spans 14 amino acids. The CDR3 protein is CASSKSRKGYEQYF. The CDR3 DNA sequence: TGTGCCAGCAGCAAAAGTAGGAAGGGCTACGAGCAGTACTTC.

The chain joins TRBV6-1 to TRBJ2-4; 10 bases are shared with TRBD2. The CDR3 is made up of 16 amino acids. Germline values: CDR1 MNHNS, CDR2 SASEGT. The ends lost 6 bases at V and 5 bases at J; junction bases unmatched: 10. CDR3 amino acids: CASRRGLAGEENIQYF. The DNA for the CDR3 is TGTGCCAGCAGACGGGGGCTAGCGGGAGAGGAAAACATTCAGTACTTC.

The rearrangement uses TRBV20-1 and TRBJ1-2; D remains unclear. With 0 bases removed from V and 13 bases from J, the gap between germline ends came to 21 bases. Germline V gene data show CDR1 as DFQATT and CDR2 as SNEGSKA (reference sequence). This CDR3 comprises 14 residues. For the CDR3, the DNA is TGCAGTGCTAGAGATCTCCTAAGGCAGACACTTTGCACCTTC. It translates to CSARDLLRQTLCTF.

The genes are TRBV30 and TRBJ2-7; 8 bases align to TRBD1. V shed 3 bases and J 4 bases; nucleotides not matched to a gene: 2. The CDR3 spans 12 residues. Germline CDR1 GTSNPN, CDR2 SVGIG (reference sequence). CDR3 in DNA: TGTGCCTGGAGCACAGGGGGTTACGAGCAGTACTTC. Translation gives CAWSTGGYEQYF.

J is TRBJ2-1 and V is TRBV20-1; D gene uncertain. Germline V gene sequence: CDR1 DFQATT, CDR2 SNEGSKA (reference sequence). The CDR3 is made up of 13 amino acids. Trimming left V 3 bases short and J 0 bases short, with 6 bases between. The CDR3 sequence: CSASPDSYNEQFF. CDR3 nucleotides: TGCAGTGCTAGTCCGGACTCCTACAATGAGCAGTTCTTC.

This clonotype is deemed medium-sized. The V call is TRBV27, the J call TRBJ1-5; 9 bases are shared with TRBD1. The V segment lost 5 bases and the J segment 2 bases; nucleotides outside the gene matches: 4. The germline V gene has CDR1 MNHEY and CDR2 SMNVEV (reference sequence). The CDR3 is made up of 15 amino acids. As DNA, the CDR3 is TGTGCCAGCAGTCCGGACAGGGGACGCAATCAGCCCCAGCATTTT. The encoded protein is CASSPDRGRNQPQHF.

This clonotype was seen only a few times. The V gene is TRBV20-1, the J gene TRBJ2-7; the match to TRBD1 covers 8 bases. The CDR3 length is 14 residues. With 0 bases clipped from V and 2 bases from J, the junction kept 3 bases outside the gene matches. From germline, CDR1 is DFQATT and CDR2 SNEGSKA (reference sequence). CDR3 in amino acids: CSARDRTGTYEQYF. The CDR3 nucleotides are TGCAGTGCTAGAGACAGGACAGGGACCTACGAGCAGTACTTC.

This chain connects TRBV5-1 to TRBJ2-7; a possible D gene is TRBD1 (5 bases). The CDR3 runs to 12 residues. CDR1 is SGHRS and CDR2 is YFSETQ in the germline V gene. Trimming removed 0 bases from V and 9 bases from J, with 10 bases in between. Here the CDR3 reads CASSLAEGVQYF. The CDR3 nucleotides read TGCGCCAGCAGCTTGGCCGAAGGGGTGCAGTACTTC.